The rows below give T cell receptor beta chains drawn from one sample of a study of regulatory T cells in long-lasting Graves disease. A single record per CDR3 protein comes from TCRdb applying MiXCR to the multiplex PCR reads. The sample has 350,000 to 500,000 distinct CDR3 sequences, about 14% seen once; the top ten hold over 15%. This sample was shared with a second study, whose subject was T cells in Graves' hyperthyroidism and ophthalmopathy.

The starting material was peripheral blood mononuclear cells (PBMCs), obtained at new diagnosis, from a patient treated with antithyroid drugs. The receptors were gathered from a woman in her 50s with Graves disease. The CDR3 runs from the conserved cysteine through the conserved F or W. Fields, in order: clone size, V gene, D gene, J gene, CDR3 DNA, CDR3 protein. A D gene is named only where the DNA matches it firmly. Some rows mark clone size as missing; the rest say once, few, many or name a class of expanded clone.

size: many; V: TRBV6-2/TRBV6-3; D: TRBD2; J: TRBJ2-2; DNA: TGTGCCAGCAGTTCCTTTAGCGGGAGGAACACCGGGGAGCTGTTTTTT; CDR3: CASSSFSGRNTGELFF
size: NA; V: TRBV6-1; D: NA; J: TRBJ2-1; DNA: TGTGCCAGCAGTGAAGCACCGACTAGAGATCGCTACAATGAGCAGTTCTTC; CDR3: CASSEAPTRDRYNEQFF
size: many; V: TRBV29-1; D: TRBD2; J: TRBJ2-1; DNA: TGCAGCGTTGTCCTAGCGGGAGCCAACAACTTCTTAGTTGAGCAGTTCTTC; CDR3: CSVVLAGANNFLVEQFF
size: many; V: TRBV11-1; D: TRBD1; J: TRBJ2-5; DNA: TGTGCCAGCAGCCCCCGGGGACAGTCGAGAGGAGAGACCCAGTACTTC; CDR3: CASSPRGQSRGETQYF
size: many; V: TRBV7-9; D: NA; J: TRBJ2-5; DNA: TGTGCCAGCTCCCGATGGGTGCAAGAGACCCAGTACTTC; CDR3: CASSRWVQETQYF
size: NA; V: TRBV28; D: NA; J: TRBJ2-1; DNA: TGTGCCAGCAGATCAGCGTACAATGAGCGGTTCTTC; CDR3: CASRSAYNERFF
size: many; V: TRBV28; D: NA; J: TRBJ2-1; DNA: TGTGCCAGCAGTCCCCGTTTGAGTACCTACAATGAGCAGTTCTTC; CDR3: CASSPRLSTYNEQFF
size: many; V: TRBV2; D: TRBD2; J: TRBJ2-1; DNA: TGTGCCAGCACCCCGGGGGGGGGGAATGAGCAGTTCTTC; CDR3: CASTPGGGNEQFF
size: many; V: TRBV7-8; D: TRBD2; J: TRBJ2-1; DNA: TGTGCCAGCACCACTCAAGGGGGGCGGGAGGACGTTGAGCAGTTCTTC; CDR3: CASTTQGGREDVEQFF
size: few; V: TRBV18; D: TRBD1; J: TRBJ1-1; DNA: TGTGCCAGCTCACCACCGATCCTCTGGGCAGGGGGCGGCACTGAAGCTTTCTTT; CDR3: CASSPPILWAGGGTEAFF
size: few; V: TRBV4-2; D: TRBD2; J: TRBJ2-5; DNA: TGTGCCAGCAGCCAAGCCCCTAGCGGGAGACCTGGGGGGGAGACCCAGTACTTC; CDR3: CASSQAPSGRPGGETQYF
size: many; V: TRBV2; D: NA; J: TRBJ2-2; DNA: TGTGCCAGCAATCAGGACAGTCCGATGAACACCGGGGAGCTGTTTTTT; CDR3: CASNQDSPMNTGELFF
size: NA; V: TRBV5-1; D: TRBD1; J: TRBJ2-6; DNA: TGCGCCAGCAGCGGCCGTGGACAGGGTGCTGGGGCCAACGTCCTGACTTTC; CDR3: CASSGRGQGAGANVLTF
size: few; V: TRBV5-1; D: NA; J: TRBJ2-7; DNA: TGCGCCAGCAGCTTGAAAAGCGACGACTCCTACGAGCAGTACTTC; CDR3: CASSLKSDDSYEQYF
size: many; V: TRBV28; D: TRBD1; J: TRBJ1-2; DNA: TGTGCCAGCAGGCAAGGGACAGGACACTATGGCTACACCTTC; CDR3: CASRQGTGHYGYTF
size: many; V: TRBV3-1; D: NA; J: TRBJ2-2; DNA: TGTGCCAGCAGCCAAGAATCTAGCGCCTCATACGCGAACACCGGGGAGCTGTTTTTT; CDR3: CASSQESSASYANTGELFF
size: once; V: TRBV2; D: NA; J: TRBJ2-7; DNA: TGTGCCAGCAGTGACAGCCTAGGGCTCTACGAGCAGTACTTC; CDR3: CASSDSLGLYEQYF
size: many; V: TRBV11-2; D: NA; J: TRBJ1-5; DNA: TGTGCCAGCAGCTCCGGCGGGGTTGGACAGCCCCAGCATTTT; CDR3: CASSSGGVGQPQHF
size: NA; V: TRBV10-3; D: TRBD1; J: TRBJ1-1; DNA: TGTGCCATCAGTGGGGGGACAGCGAACACTGAAGCTTTCTTT; CDR3: CAISGGTANTEAFF
size: many; V: TRBV11-2; D: NA; J: TRBJ2-5; DNA: TGTGCCAGCAGCTTAGATCCAATGGGGTGGGAGACCCAGTACTTC; CDR3: CASSLDPMGWETQYF